This entry lists 26 T cell receptor beta chains sequenced from one sample in a study of cytomegalovirus exposure and HLA in healthy donors. This PCR relied on a set of 60 Vbeta primers and 13 Jbeta primers. Some clones are missing from TCRdb's copy, which holds only in-frame ones; the method was immunoSEQ multiplex PCR. Among 150,000 to 180,000 clones listed, about 74% were seen once. Sequences were obtained from PBMCs. These receptors were collected from a woman aged 35 to 49 in good health and CMV-seronegative.

The V gene is TRBV4-1, the J gene TRBJ2-1, with 12 bases aligning to TRBD2. This CDR3 is built from 17 residues. Germline lookup yields CDR1 MGHRA and CDR2 YSYEKL. The junction had 6 bases not matched to a gene; V was cut back by 1 base and J by 5 bases. The CDR3 sequence is CASSQVASGRADNEQFF. For the CDR3, the DNA is TGCGCCAGCAGCCAAGTAGCTAGCGGGAGGGCCGACAATGAGCAGTTCTTC.

The chain uses TRBV5-1 and TRBJ2-3, with TRBD1 as a possible D gene (5 bases). Germline V gives CDR1 SGHRS, CDR2 YFSETQ. Trimming cost V 2 bases and J 6 bases, with 16 bases left between them. The CDR3 covers 15 residues. CDR3 in amino acids: CASSFEDTESDTQYF. As DNA, the CDR3 is TGCGCCAGCAGCTTTGAGGACACTGAGTCGGATACGCAGTATTTT.

CDR3 sequence reads: CASSTYAGTSGGEYDTQYF. CDR3 nucleotide sequence: TGTGCCAGCAGTACATATGCCGGGACTAGCGGGGGGGAATATGATACGCAGTATTTT. The J gene is TRBJ2-3, the V gene TRBV27, with TRBD2 identical over 16 bases. Germline CDR1 MNHEY, CDR2 SMNVEV (reference sequence). V lost 5 bases and J lost 6; bases outside the gene matches: 14. The CDR3 loop spans 19 amino acids.

This clone has a handful of counts. The chain links TRBV6-6 to TRBJ1-1; no clear D. V was shortened by 4 bases and J by 8 bases, with 11 bases between the two germline ends. Per the germline V gene, CDR1 is MNHNY and CDR2 is SVGAGI (reference sequence). The CDR3 loop spans 12 amino acids. CDR3 in DNA: TGTGCCAGCAGTTCACTCCGGGAGGAAGCTTTCTTT. Translating gives CASSSLREEAFF.

This clone was seen only once. CDR3 region: CATSGKDRGRETQYF. The CDR3 nucleotides are TGTGCCACCAGCGGAAAGGACAGGGGGCGAGAGACCCAGTACTTC. The rearrangement links TRBV15 to TRBJ2-5; TRBD1 matches 11 bases. Germline V gives CDR1 LNHNV, CDR2 YYDKDF (reference sequence). Trimming removed 5 bases from V and 4 bases from J; junction bases left unmatched: 6. The CDR3 has 15 residues.

The chain couples TRBV5-6 to TRBJ2-4; 7 bases agree with TRBD1. The CDR3 runs 14 residues. Germline CDR1 and CDR2: SGHDT and YYEEEE. The ends lost 3 bases at V and 1 base at J; junction bases unmatched: 1. CDR3 amino acids: CASSSQGAKNIQYF. The CDR3 coding sequence is TGTGCCAGCAGCTCACAGGGGGCCAAAAACATTCAGTACTTC.

The chain recombines TRBV29-1 with TRBJ2-3, with D perhaps matching TRBD1 (6 bases). V lost 4 bases, J lost 10 bases, and 9 bases lay in between. Germline CDR1 is SQVTM and CDR2 is ANQGSEA. This CDR3 has 10 residues. The CDR3 reads CSVGPGAQYF. In DNA, the CDR3 is TGCAGCGTTGGACCAGGGGCGCAGTATTTT.

This clone was seen a few times. The V gene is TRBV5-8, the J gene TRBJ2-7; TRBD2 agrees at 9 bases. CDR3 length equals 14 residues. Per the germline V gene, CDR1 is SGHTS and CDR2 is YDEGEE. After removal of 2 bases from V and 1 base from J, the junction contained 1 base not matched to a gene. In nucleotides, the CDR3 is TGTGCCAGCAGCTTAACTAGCGGGTCCTACGAGCAGTACTTC. It translates to CASSLTSGSYEQYF.

With regard to this clone: Other DNA sequences in the sample encode the same CDR3. The chain links TRBV5-1 to TRBJ1-5; 8 bases map to TRBD1. The CDR3 covers 15 residues. Losses at the gene ends were 0 bases for V and 1 base for J; bases not matched to a gene: 0. The germline V gene encodes CDR1 SGHRS and CDR2 YFSETQ. Here the CDR3 reads CASSLGQGSNQPQHF. The CDR3 coding sequence is TGCGCCAGCAGCTTGGGACAGGGGAGCAATCAGCCCCAGCATTTT.

The chain links TRBV4-1 to TRBJ1-1, with D unclear. The CDR3 consists of 16 residues. V was shortened by 1 base and J by 7 bases, with 19 bases between the two germline ends. Per germline, CDR1 MGHRA and CDR2 YSYEKL. As DNA, the CDR3 is TGCGCCAGCAGCCAAGGTTTTTCTCTCGGTCTCGGTGAAGCTTTCTTT. It codes for CASSQGFSLGLGEAFF.

The rearrangement joins TRBV7-2 to TRBJ1-1, with unresolved D. Germline V gene lookup returns CDR1 SGHTA and CDR2 FQGNSA. This CDR3 comprises 14 residues. The V end was cut by 4 bases, the J end by 11 bases, with 20 bases between. The CDR3 here is CASSSPLEVRKAFF. The CDR3 DNA reads TGTGCCAGCAGCTCCCCCCTTGAGGTTCGAAAGGCTTTCTTT.

The chain carries TRBV25-1 and TRBJ1-1, with D maybe TRBD1 (6 bases). Trimming took off 3 bases at V and 0 bases at J, with 20 bases between the two ends. The CDR3 spans 18 residues. Germline assignment: CDR1 MGHDK and CDR2 SYGVNS. The CDR3 DNA reads as TGTGCCAGCAGTGAGTGGGGGGGGCACCAGGCCTTGAACACTGAAGCTTTCTTT. Amino acid sequence: CASSEWGGHQALNTEAFF.

This clone was observed a handful of times. The genes are TRBV27 and TRBJ1-1; the match to TRBD1 covers 11 bases. This CDR3 comprises 14 residues. Germline values: CDR1 MNHEY, CDR2 SMNVEV (reference sequence). V was pared by 5 bases and J by 11 bases, with 10 bases of the junction left unmatched. The CDR3 DNA is TGTGCCAGCAGTGCCTGGGGACAGGGGGATACGGCTTTCTTT. This gives the protein CASSAWGQGDTAFF.

The gene calls are TRBV5-4 and TRBJ2-7, with TRBD1 matching 10 bases. CDR3 length equals 17 residues. Germline lookup yields CDR1 SGHNT and CDR2 YYREEE (reference sequence). Trimming cost V 2 bases and J 0 bases; bases outside gene matches: 8. The CDR3 nucleotides are TGTGCCAGCAGCTTACCTAGGACAGGGGGAACCTCCTACGAGCAGTACTTC. Translation gives CASSLPRTGGTSYEQYF.

The chain couples TRBV6-4 to TRBJ1-2, with 7 positions matching TRBD1. The CDR3 consists of 14 residues. Germline-derived CDR1 and CDR2 are MRHNA and SNTAGT. With 6 bases clipped from V and 7 bases from J, the junction kept 11 bases outside the gene matches. Here the CDR3 reads CASSRQGGQGGYTF. DNA of the CDR3: TGTGCCAGCAGCCGACAGGGCGGACAAGGTGGCTACACCTTC.

This clone has just one count. The gene calls are TRBV6-5 and TRBJ2-1; 10 nucleotides match TRBD2. Unmatched junction bases numbered 5, after V lost 4 bases and J lost 2 bases. Germline lookup yields CDR1 MNHEY and CDR2 SVGAGI. This CDR3 has 16 amino acids. CDR3 in amino acids: CASSSFGLAAYNEQFF. The DNA for the CDR3 is TGTGCCAGCAGTTCCTTCGGACTAGCGGCCTACAATGAGCAGTTCTTC.

The rearrangement uses TRBV6-6 and TRBJ1-2; TRBD1 is a possible D gene (5 bases). Germline assignment: CDR1 MNHNY and CDR2 SVGAGI (reference sequence). CDR3 size: 14 residues. Trimming took 5 bases from V and 6 from J, leaving 16 bases between them. Here the CDR3 reads CASSRDSGLDGYTF. The CDR3 DNA follows: TGTGCCAGCAGTCGGGACTCAGGGTTGGATGGCTACACCTTC.

In this sample, this clone turned up a few times. The chain uses TRBV5-1 and TRBJ1-3; D remains ambiguous. The germline V gene has CDR1 SGHRS and CDR2 YFSETQ. This CDR3 is built from 15 residues. Trimming took 2 bases from V and 1 from J, leaving 10 bases between them. The CDR3 region has the DNA TGCGCCAGCAGCTTAGAAGGAGGGTCTGGAAACACCATATATTTT. The encoded protein is CASSLEGGSGNTIYF.

The J gene is TRBJ2-2, the V gene TRBV4-2; 7 bases align to TRBD1. V lost 1 base, J lost 4 bases, and 9 bases stayed unmatched. The CDR3 is made up of 17 amino acids. CDR1 is LGHNA, CDR2 YNFKEQ, per germline. CDR3 amino acids: CASSQGGGEGATGELFF. The CDR3 bases are TGTGCCAGCAGCCAAGGAGGGGGAGAGGGGGCCACCGGGGAGCTGTTTTTT.

V and J are TRBV21-1 and TRBJ1-1; the table gives TRBD1 as D, unverified against the DNA. TRBV21-1 is tagged as a pseudogene. The CDR3 totals 12 residues. In DNA, the CDR3 is TGTGCCAGCAGCAAAAGCAGGGTCCTAGCTTTCTTT. Translating gives CASSKSRVLAFF.

This clone was seen a few times. The rearrangement joins TRBV19 to TRBJ1-4, with TRBD1 matching over 9 bases. V shed 4 bases, J shed 1 base, and the junction held 10 bases outside the gene matches. The CDR3 length is 18 residues. Germline CDR1 and CDR2: LNHDA and SQIVND (reference sequence). In DNA form, the CDR3 reads TGTGCCAGTAGTACACGGGGACAGGGTCGGGAAACTAATGAAAAACTGTTTTTT. Translation: CASSTRGQGRETNEKLFF.

V usage is TRBV1 and J usage is TRBJ2-3; TRBD1 is taken as the D call from the table, unchecked against the DNA. TRBV1 is given as a pseudogene. CDR3 size: 16 residues. The CDR3 nucleotides are TGCACCAGCAGCGTCAGGGGGCAAGTTCGCCAGGATACGCAGTATTTT. Its protein is CTSSVRGQVRQDTQYF.

As concerns this clone: One junction end does not reproduce the germline sequence, and a read error may be involved. Here the CDR3 DNA reads TGTGCCAGCAGTGATCTTCGGGGGGCGGGTGAAAAACTGCTTTTT. Amino acids: CASSDLRGAGEKLLF. The gene calls are TRBV25-1 and TRBJ1-4, with D possibly matching TRBD1 (6 bases). Germline V lookup: CDR1 MGHDK, CDR2 SYGVNS. CDR3 size: 15 residues.

The rearrangement joins TRBV30 to TRBJ1-2; D not resolved. The CDR3 has 12 amino acids. CDR1 is GTSNPN and CDR2 is SVGIG in the germline V gene (reference sequence). The V end lost 0 bases, the J end lost 8 bases, and 10 bases lay between the germline ends. The CDR3 DNA follows: TGTGCCTGGAGTGTACGGGGTTTAGGCTACACCTTC. This gives the protein CAWSVRGLGYTF.

This clone has more than one count but fewer than ten. The chain combines TRBV6-5 with TRBJ1-4; TRBD1 might be the D (5 bases). Germline CDR1 is MNHEY and CDR2 is SVGAGI. Between the trimmed V and J ends, which lost 2 bases and 8 bases, there was a span of 18 bases. This CDR3 spans 16 amino acids. DNA for the CDR3: TGTGCCAGCAGTTACACACAACGGGGACTTGGCGAAAAACTGTTTTTT. As protein: CASSYTQRGLGEKLFF.

The chain employs TRBV9 and TRBJ2-4; 9 positions match TRBD1. This CDR3 has 15 residues. The junction had 10 bases not matched to a gene; V was cut back by 4 bases and J by 8 bases. Germline assignment: CDR1 SGDLS and CDR2 YYNGEE. The CDR3 DNA follows: TGTGCCAGCAGCCATATAGGACAGGGGCAGGACATTCAGTACTTC. This translates into CASSHIGQGQDIQYF. Variable domain in full (rest from reference TRBV9 and TRBJ2-4): DSGVTQTPKHLITATGQRVTLRCSPRSGDLSVYWYQQSLDQGLQFLIQYYNGEERAKGNILERFSAQQFPDLHSELNLSSLELGDSALYFCASSHIGQGQDIQYFGAGTRLSVL.